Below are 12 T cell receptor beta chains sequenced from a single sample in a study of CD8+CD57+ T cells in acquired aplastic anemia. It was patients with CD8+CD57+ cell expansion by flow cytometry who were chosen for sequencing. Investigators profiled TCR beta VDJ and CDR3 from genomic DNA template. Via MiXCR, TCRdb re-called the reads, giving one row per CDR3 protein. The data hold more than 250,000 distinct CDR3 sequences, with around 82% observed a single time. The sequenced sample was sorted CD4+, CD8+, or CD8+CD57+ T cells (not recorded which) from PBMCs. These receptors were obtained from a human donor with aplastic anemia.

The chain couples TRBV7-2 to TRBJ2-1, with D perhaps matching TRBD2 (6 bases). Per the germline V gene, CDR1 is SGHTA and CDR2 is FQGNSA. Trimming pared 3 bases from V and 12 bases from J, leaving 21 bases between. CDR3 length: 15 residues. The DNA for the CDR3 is TGTGCCAGCAGCTTGAGGAGTGGGGGGAGTGATGCGCAGTTCTTC. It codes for CASSLRSGGSDAQFF.

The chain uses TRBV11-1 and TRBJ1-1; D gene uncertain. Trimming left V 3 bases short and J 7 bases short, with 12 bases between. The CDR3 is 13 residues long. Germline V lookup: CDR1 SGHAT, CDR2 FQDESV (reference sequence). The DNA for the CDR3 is TGTGCCAGCAGCTTTACCACAGTGAGTGAAGCTTTCTTT. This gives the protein CASSFTTVSEAFF.

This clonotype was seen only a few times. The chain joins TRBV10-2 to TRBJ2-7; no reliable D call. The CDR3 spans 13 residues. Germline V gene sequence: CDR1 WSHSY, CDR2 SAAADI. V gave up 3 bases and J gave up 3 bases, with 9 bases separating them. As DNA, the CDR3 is TGCGCCAGCAGTGATGGACGTAACTACGAGCAGTACTTC. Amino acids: CASSDGRNYEQYF.

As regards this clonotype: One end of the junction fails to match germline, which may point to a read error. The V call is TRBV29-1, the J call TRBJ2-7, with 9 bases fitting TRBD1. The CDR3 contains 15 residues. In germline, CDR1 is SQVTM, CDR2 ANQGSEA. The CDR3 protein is CSVEEAIQGAWEQYF. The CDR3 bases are TGTAGCGTTGAAGAGGCAATACAGGGGGCTTGGGAGCAGTACTTC.

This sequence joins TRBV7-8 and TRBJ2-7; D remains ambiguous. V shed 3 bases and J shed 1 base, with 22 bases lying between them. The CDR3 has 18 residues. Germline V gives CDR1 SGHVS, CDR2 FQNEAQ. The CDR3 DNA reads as TGTGCCAGCAGCTTTCATCGAGACGGCAAAGCCCTTTCCTACGAGCAGTACGTC. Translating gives CASSFHRDGKALSYEQYV.

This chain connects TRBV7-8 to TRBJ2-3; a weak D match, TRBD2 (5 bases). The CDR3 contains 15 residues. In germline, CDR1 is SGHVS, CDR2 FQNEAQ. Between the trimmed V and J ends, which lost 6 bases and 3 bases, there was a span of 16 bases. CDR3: CASRASGERTDTQYF. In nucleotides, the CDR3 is TGTGCCAGCAGAGCGTCCGGGGAAAGGACAGATACGCAGTATTTT. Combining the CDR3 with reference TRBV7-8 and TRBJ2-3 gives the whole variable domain GAGVSQSPRYKVAKRGQDVALRCDPISGHVSLFWYQQALGQGPEFLTYFQNEAQLDKSGLPSDRFFAERPEGSVSTLKIQRTQQEDSAVYLCASRASGERTDTQYFGPGTRLTVL.

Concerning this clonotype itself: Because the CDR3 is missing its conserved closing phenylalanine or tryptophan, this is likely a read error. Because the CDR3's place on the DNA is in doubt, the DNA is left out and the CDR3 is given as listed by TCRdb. CDR3 sequence: CASSEGPSHNSYV. This chain uses TRBV9 with TRBJ2-3; the table's D call, TRBD2, was not checked against the DNA. The CDR3 adds up to 13 amino acids, both ends counted. CDR1 and CDR2 from the germline V gene are SGDLS and YYNGEE.

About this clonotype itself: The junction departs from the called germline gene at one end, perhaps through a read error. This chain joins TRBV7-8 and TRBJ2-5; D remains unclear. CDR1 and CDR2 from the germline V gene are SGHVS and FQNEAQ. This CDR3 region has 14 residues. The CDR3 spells CASSIACGPETQYF. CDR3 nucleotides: TGTGCCAGCAGCATAGCCTGCGGCCCAGAGACGCAGTATTTC. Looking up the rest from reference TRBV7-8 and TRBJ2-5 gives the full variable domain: GAGVSQSPRYKVAKRGQDVALRCDPISGHVSLFWYQQALGQGPEFLTYFQNEAQLDKSGLPSDRFFAERPEGSVSTLKIQRTQQEDSAVYLCASSIACGPETQYFGPGTRLLVL.

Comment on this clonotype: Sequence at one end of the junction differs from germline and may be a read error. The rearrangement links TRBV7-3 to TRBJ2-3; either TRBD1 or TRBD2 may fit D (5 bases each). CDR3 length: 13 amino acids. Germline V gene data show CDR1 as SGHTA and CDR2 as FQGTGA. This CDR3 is CASRDGNTGSHYF. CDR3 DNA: TGTGCCAGCAGGGACGGGAACACAGGTTCGCACTATTTT.

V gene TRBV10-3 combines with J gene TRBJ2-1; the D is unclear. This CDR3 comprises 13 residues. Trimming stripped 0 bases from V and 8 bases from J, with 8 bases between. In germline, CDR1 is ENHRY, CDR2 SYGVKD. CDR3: CAISESGIHEQFF. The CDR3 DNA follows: TGTGCCATCAGTGAGTCTGGGATCCATGAGCAGTTCTTC.

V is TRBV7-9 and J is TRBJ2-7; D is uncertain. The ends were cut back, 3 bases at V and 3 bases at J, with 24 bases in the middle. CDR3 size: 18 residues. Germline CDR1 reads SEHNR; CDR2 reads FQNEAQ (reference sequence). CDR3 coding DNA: TGTGCCAGCAGCTTGTCAGAGAAAAGCTACGAGCAGTACTACGAGCAGTACGTC. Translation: CASSLSEKSYEQYYEQYV.

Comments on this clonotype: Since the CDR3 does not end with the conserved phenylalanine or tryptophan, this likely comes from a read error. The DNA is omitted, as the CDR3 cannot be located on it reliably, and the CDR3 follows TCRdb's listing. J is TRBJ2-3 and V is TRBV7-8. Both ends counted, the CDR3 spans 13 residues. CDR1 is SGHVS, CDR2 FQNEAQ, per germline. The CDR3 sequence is CASSYSWDITDTQ.